This is a list of T cell receptor beta chains from one sample in a study of control samples from healthy donors and cancer patients. TCRdb keeps only in-frame clones here, not all; method: immunoSEQ multiplex PCR. Here the sample spans about 160,000 clones, around 90% being singletons. The sample comprised blood. Receptor source: a man aged 30-40 years in good health. Both conserved end residues are part of each CDR3. D genes are given only for firm matches. Clone size is stated in some rows and not others, as once, few, many or a class when expanded.

v_gene,j_gene,abundance,d_gene,CDR3aa,CDR3nt
TRBV3-1/TRBV3-2,TRBJ2-2,.,.,CASSHRGLNTGELFF,TGTGCCAGCAGCCACCGGGGGCTGAACACCGGGGAGCTGTTTTTT
TRBV4-1,TRBJ1-5,.,.,CASSLLGESNQPQHF,TGCGCCAGCAGCCTCCTCGGGGAGAGCAATCAGCCCCAGCATTTT
TRBV20-1,TRBJ2-1,.,.,CSASNGVRNEQFF,TGCAGTGCTAGTAATGGCGTACGCAATGAGCAGTTCTTC
TRBV28,TRBJ2-7,.,.,CASSSRGNLYEQYF,TGTGCCAGCAGTTCCCGTGGGAACCTCTACGAGCAGTACTTC
TRBV28,TRBJ2-6,.,.,CASSATASGANVLTF,TGTGCCAGCAGTGCGACAGCTTCTGGGGCCAACGTCCTGACTTTC
TRBV19,TRBJ1-2,.,TRBD1,CASTEDRNMIYGYTF,TGTGCCAGTACGGAGGACAGGAACATGATCTATGGCTACACCTTC
TRBV6-4,TRBJ2-2,.,TRBD2,CASSVTSGWTGELFF,TGTGCCAGCAGCGTGACTAGCGGGTGGACCGGGGAGCTGTTTTTT
TRBV19,TRBJ2-1,.,.,CASSPTRLVNFNEQFF,TGTGCCAGTAGTCCCACCCGACTAGTAAACTTCAATGAGCAGTTCTTC
TRBV2,TRBJ1-5,.,.,CASSVQGGQPQHF,TGTGCCAGCAGTGTCCAGGGTGGTCAGCCCCAGCATTTT
TRBV10-3,TRBJ1-2,once,TRBD1,CASGQGGNGYTF,TGTGCCAGCGGACAGGGCGGAAATGGCTACACCTTC
TRBV27,TRBJ1-6,once,TRBD1,CASSALDRGYGSPLHF,TGTGCCAGCAGTGCATTGGACAGGGGATACGGCTCACCCCTCCACTTT
TRBV19,TRBJ2-2,.,.,CASTGAFWTGELFF,TGTGCCAGTACTGGGGCGTTTTGGACCGGGGAGCTGTTTTTT
TRBV29-1,TRBJ1-1,.,.,CSAKGEDTEAFF,TGCAGCGCGAAGGGAGAGGACACTGAAGCTTTCTTT
TRBV7-2,TRBJ1-2,few,.,CASSFQRGYGYTF,TGTGCCAGCAGCTTTCAACGCGGATATGGCTACACCTTC
TRBV5-6,TRBJ1-1,.,.,CASREYMRGMTEAFF,TGTGCCAGCCGGGAGTATATGCGGGGGATGACTGAAGCTTTCTTT
TRBV5-1,TRBJ2-2,.,TRBD2,CASSLAPSGSSTGELFF,TGCGCCAGCAGCTTGGCCCCTAGCGGGTCTAGCACCGGGGAGCTGTTTTTT
TRBV13,TRBJ2-5,.,.,CASSPRLGTQYF,TGTGCCAGCAGCCCCCGTTTGGGGACCCAGTACTTC
TRBV19,TRBJ1-2,.,TRBD1,CASTTGDVAGYTF,TGTGCCAGTACCACAGGGGATGTAGCTGGCTACACCTTC
TRBV6-5,TRBJ2-1,.,.,CASIPKRGDEQFF,TGTGCCAGCATTCCTAAACGGGGAGATGAGCAGTTCTTC
TRBV2,TRBJ1-6,.,.,CASGEGPYNSPLHF,TGTGCCAGCGGGGAGGGTCCTTATAATTCACCCCTCCACTTT
TRBV4-1,TRBJ2-2,.,.,CASSQETGRNTGELFF,TGCGCCAGCAGCCAAGAAACAGGGAGGAACACCGGGGAGCTGTTTTTT
TRBV28,TRBJ1-2,.,TRBD1,CASSLGDRGRFVSGYTF,TGTGCCAGCAGTTTAGGGGACAGGGGGCGGTTTGTTTCGGGCTACACCTTC
TRBV25-1,TRBJ1-4,.,.,CASSNGQPNEKLFF,TGTGCCAGCAGTAATGGACAGCCTAATGAAAAACTGTTTTTT
TRBV7-8,TRBJ1-5,.,.,CASSLGVVDQPQHF,TGTGCCAGCAGCTTAGGGGTGGTAGATCAGCCCCAGCATTTT
TRBV4-2,TRBJ2-3,.,.,CASSQDRRDTQYF,TGTGCCAGCAGCCAAGATAGGAGAGATACGCAGTATTTT
TRBV7-8,TRBJ1-2,.,TRBD1,CASSLGQGWYGYTF,TGTGCCAGCAGCTTAGGACAGGGCTGGTATGGCTACACCTTC
TRBV24-1,TRBJ1-1,once,.,CATSDPTGGGTEAFF,TGTGCCACCAGTGATCCCACGGGGGGCGGTACTGAAGCTTTCTTT
TRBV4-1,TRBJ2-1,once,TRBD2,CASSRAGDDEQFF,TGCGCCAGCAGCCGGGCGGGAGATGATGAGCAGTTCTTC
TRBV18,TRBJ2-7,few,.,CASSPGIDGSYEQYF,TGTGCCAGCTCACCGGGAATTGACGGGTCCTACGAGCAGTACTTC
TRBV5-3,TRBJ1-2,.,TRBD1,CARSRRQGAPVDYGYTF,TGTGCCAGAAGCCGGCGACAGGGGGCGCCTGTGGACTATGGCTACACCTTC
TRBV5-1,TRBJ1-2,.,TRBD1,CASSLGGQGSYGYTF,TGCGCCAGCAGCTTGGGCGGACAGGGGAGCTATGGCTACACCTTC
TRBV18,TRBJ1-2,.,.,CASSPRQGGYTF,TGTGCCAGCTCACCCAGGCAGGGGGGCTACACCTTC
TRBV19,TRBJ1-4,.,.,CASRQGREKLFF,TGTGCCAGTAGACAGGGAAGGGAAAAACTGTTTTTT
TRBV9,TRBJ2-2,.,TRBD1,CASSALRGRGTGELFF,TGTGCCAGCAGCGCCCTCAGGGGGCGAGGCACCGGGGAGCTGTTTTTT
TRBV5-6,TRBJ1-2,.,.,CASSSDSDYGYTF,TGTGCCAGCAGCTCCGACTCCGACTATGGCTACACCTTC
TRBV4-1,TRBJ1-5,.,.,CASSQDRSNQPQHF,TGCGCCAGCAGCCAAGATCGAAGCAATCAGCCCCAGCATTTT
TRBV7-9,TRBJ1-2,.,.,CASSVELGYTF,TGTGCCAGCAGCGTTGAACTGGGCTACACCTTC
TRBV5-8,TRBJ1-1,.,.,CASSPTGNTEAFF,TGTGCCAGCAGCCCTACGGGGAACACTGAAGCTTTCTTT
TRBV7-2,TRBJ2-2,once,.,CASSLRQAGNTGELFF,TGTGCCAGCAGCTTAAGGCAGGCGGGGAACACCGGGGAGCTGTTTTTT
TRBV18,TRBJ1-1,.,.,CASSPVQGNTEAFF,TGTGCCAGCTCGCCAGTACAGGGGAACACTGAAGCTTTCTTT
TRBV19,TRBJ2-7,many,TRBD2,CASSIGLAGGYEQYF,TGTGCCAGTAGTATAGGACTAGCGGGAGGCTACGAGCAGTACTTC